The TCR beta chain described here comes from a study of blood T cell repertoires in COVID-19. Study in general: Some COVID-19 samples were acute and others convalescent; all came from the United States, Italy and Spain. From T cells, B-cell-depleted T cells, or PBMCs came the material, which was cDNA or gDNA.

As processed by the authors: Estimation of nucleated cell counts was performed using reference gene primer amplification. The assay was immunoSEQ multiplex PCR, and TCRdb's table has in-frame clones only and misses some. D and trimming were read from the DNA, whereas the V and J calls and clone size are those reported in that table. The sample carries just over 650,000 clones, around 89% recorded once. Sequencing input: peripheral blood. The TCR originated in a woman aged 18-29 years with acute or convalescent COVID-19.

CDR3 protein: CASSTGQGTDTQYF. The CDR3 DNA sequence: TGTGCCAGTAGTACGGGACAGGGCACAGATACGCAGTATTTT. The J gene is TRBJ2-3, the V gene TRBV19; TRBD1 matches at 8 bases. The CDR3 has 14 residues. Germline V gene lookup returns CDR1 LNHDA and CDR2 SQIVND (reference sequence). The V segment lost 4 bases and the J segment 1 base; nucleotides outside the gene matches: 1.